The source of this TCR beta chain is a study of spatial heterogeneity in lung cancer (dated by TCRdb to between 2018 and 2021). A note on the overall study: Beta-chain transcripts were consistently detected in greater numbers than alpha-chain transcripts, which likely reflected higher beta-chain transcript abundance. In tumor regions, TCR transcript counts showed a strong correlation with a T cell transcriptional module score derived from matched bulk RNA-seq. In the raw uncorrected reads, each unique combination of TCR and UMI appeared on average more than ten times. TCR alpha and beta repertoires were quantitatively compared across multiple tumor regions, matched nontumor lung and blood in non-small cell lung cancer. Nonsynonymous mutation counts, determined by whole-exome sequencing of tumor tissue, were related to TCR repertoire features. At surgery, about 210 tumor regions, 63 to 70 matched nontumor lung samples and 56 PBMC samples were TCR-sequenced for both alpha and beta chains.

Per the germline V gene (reference sequence), LNHDA is the CDR1 and SQIVND is the CDR2. From the cysteine through the phenylalanine, the CDR3 covers 13 amino acids. The kept DNA is CDR3 alone, 39 bases in frame from the first base. V ends up 7 bases short and J 8 bases short, with an unmatched junction base count of 4. Library method: 5' RACE. TCRdb shows the sequencer as NextSeq 500. To allow correction of PCR and sequencing errors, the TCR library protocol tagged every TCR cDNA molecule with a unique molecular identifier. From the authors' description of their analysis: TCR identification, UMI-based error correction and CDR3 extraction were all carried out with Decombinator tools. TCRs above a frequency of 2 per 1,000, corresponding to the top 1% of the tumor frequency distribution, were defined as expanded. Expanded tumor TCRs were classed as regional if statistically deemed absent (corrected P<0.05) from at least one tumor region, otherwise ubiquitous. Renyi diversity was computed with the R vegan package after each repertoire had been subsampled 100 times to 5,000 TCRs. To build CDR3 similarity networks, amino acid triplet string-kernel similarity was used, and CDR3s were connected when their pairwise similarity was above 0.82. In TCRdb, the public reads were trimmed at Q25 with fastp and aligned with MiXCR, with productive beta chains retained. One record per CDR3 amino acid sequence lists the most common genes and DNA. The V and J calls follow TCRdb's processing rather than the paper's. The sample table holds about 9,800 distinct CDR3 sequences, of which about 6% were seen once. Of the sample, around 9.1% is held by the ten largest clones.

The time point tag for this specimen amounts to: sample taken at primary tumor resection. Samples were obtained from about 69 patients with early-stage, untreated non-small cell lung cancer from the lung TRACERx cohort. TCR sequencing used whole RNA extracted from tumor and nontumor lung tissue, or from cryopreserved PBMC samples, without cell sorting. Only patients with enough RNA available from two or more tumor regions were chosen for TCR sequencing. A lung pathologist reviewed the tumor and adjacent nontumor lung specimens before the specimens were selected. This clonotype has a count of ten or more. Its antigen target is currently unknown. Base qualities are missing; no much larger clone stands one base away. The paper as a whole reports these results and caveats: Confirming at a functional level the hypothesis that regional TCRs recognize regional mutations was considered to require additional single-cell paired TCR alpha and beta sequencing. A correlation was observed between the number of expanded intratumoral alpha and beta TCRs and the tumor nonsynonymous mutation count. Counts of ubiquitous and regional expanded TCRs were found to correlate with counts of ubiquitous and regional nonsynonymous mutations, respectively. TCR-seq coverage of tumor T cells was estimated to be only approximately 7.3% for alpha chains and around 13% for beta chains.

Material: lung tumor tissue, obtained at surgery. Rearrangement joined TRBV19 to TRBJ2-4; 11 central nucleotides agree with TRBD2. The clonotype comes from a male donor with early-stage non-small cell lung cancer. In nucleotide form, the sequence is TGTGCCAGTACCCTTAGCGGGAGGGACATTCAGTACTTC. The resulting protein is CASTLSGRDIQYF.